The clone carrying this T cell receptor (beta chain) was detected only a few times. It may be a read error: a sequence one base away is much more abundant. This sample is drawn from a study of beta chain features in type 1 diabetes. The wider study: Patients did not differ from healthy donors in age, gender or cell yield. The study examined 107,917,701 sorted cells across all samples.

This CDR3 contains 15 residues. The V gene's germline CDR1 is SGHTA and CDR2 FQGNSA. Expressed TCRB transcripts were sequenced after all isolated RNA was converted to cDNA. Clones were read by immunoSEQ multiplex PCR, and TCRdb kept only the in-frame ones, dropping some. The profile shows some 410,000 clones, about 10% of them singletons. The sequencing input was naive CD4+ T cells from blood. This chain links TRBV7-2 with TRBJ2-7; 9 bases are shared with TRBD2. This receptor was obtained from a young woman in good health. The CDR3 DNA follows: TGTGCCCGCAGCATTAGCGGGGGCCCCCCCTACGAGCAGTACGTC. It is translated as CARSISGGPPYEQYV.